These T cell receptor beta chains were read from a single sample in a study of read filtering for tumor transcriptome and immune sequencing. TCRdb re-derived calls from the reads in MiXCR, one entry per CDR3 protein. Seen here are tens of thousands of distinct CDR3 sequences, approximately 12% observed once, and the top ten hold roughly 14%. The sample was a population of CD138-negative cells sorted from bone marrow. The origin of the receptors is a donor at least 40 years old with multiple myeloma. Both conserved end residues are part of each CDR3. The D gene is left open where the match is weak. Some rows have no size entry. The others give once, few or many, or a class for an expanded clone.

v_call,j_call,d_call,clone_size,cdr3_nt,cdr3_aa
TRBV6-1,TRBJ2-7,-,many,TGTGCCAGCATTCTCGGGTTGGGATTCTACGAGCAGTACTTC,CASILGLGFYEQYF
TRBV5-1,TRBJ2-1,-,many,TGCGCCAGCAGCTCTATGACCCTGGACAGCCGTCGCTCCTACAATGAGCAGTTCTTC,CASSSMTLDSRRSYNEQFF
TRBV7-9,TRBJ2-1,-,-,TGTGCCAGCAGCCCCCTTGCCGGCGACGCGAATGAGCAGTTCTTC,CASSPLAGDANEQFF
TRBV24-1,TRBJ2-1,-,many,TGTGCCACCAGTGATCCCGACTACCACAATGAGCAGTTCTTC,CATSDPDYHNEQFF
TRBV7-2,TRBJ2-1,-,many,TGTGCCAGCAGCGCAACTATTGGACTCCCCAATGAGCAGTTCTTC,CASSATIGLPNEQFF
TRBV7-6,TRBJ2-1,-,many,TGTGCCAGCAGCTTAGGGCAGGGGTTAGTCAATGAGCAGTTCTTC,CASSLGQGLVNEQFF
TRBV12-5,TRBJ2-1,TRBD2,many,TGTGCTAGTGGTTTACGACTAGCGGAGGACAATGAGCAGTTCTTC,CASGLRLAEDNEQFF
TRBV28,TRBJ1-5,-,many,TGTGCCAGCAGTTTGGTTGGGGGGACCCAGCATTTT,CASSLVGGTQHF
TRBV30,TRBJ2-2,TRBD2,many,TGTGCCTGGAGTGAGGGACTAGCGGCACCCCGGGGCGGGGAGCTGTTTTTT,CAWSEGLAAPRGGELFF
TRBV20-1,TRBJ2-7,TRBD2,many,TGCAGTGCTCCGACTAGCGTTTACGAGCAGTACTTC,CSAPTSVYEQYF
TRBV19,TRBJ2-6,TRBD1,-,TGTGCCAGTAGTGTTCCGTGGGACAGGTGTAGCTCTGGGGCCAACGTCCTGACCTTC,CASSVPWDRCSSGANVLTF
TRBV3-1,TRBJ2-7,TRBD2,many,TGTGCCAGCAGCCCCGGACTAGCGGGCTTCGAGCAGTACTTC,CASSPGLAGFEQYF
TRBV11-2,TRBJ2-3,-,few,TGTGCCAGCGGCTCAGATGGGGAGCGATTGGGCACAGATACGCAGTATTTT,CASGSDGERLGTDTQYF
TRBV2,TRBJ2-1,-,-,TGTGCCAGCAGTGAGTATGGACAAAGCTCCTACCATGAGAAGTTCTTC,CASSEYGQSSYHEKFF
TRBV10-3,TRBJ2-5,-,many,TGTGCCATCAGTGATAGCGGAACCCAAGAGACCCAGTACTTC,CAISDSGTQETQYF
TRBV2,TRBJ2-7,-,many,TGTGCCAGCAGTGACAGGAAGTCTACCTACGAGCAGTACTTC,CASSDRKSTYEQYF
TRBV6-1,TRBJ2-3,-,many,TGTGCCAGCAGTAACATAAAGGGCACAGATACGCAGTATTTT,CASSNIKGTDTQYF
TRBV7-8,TRBJ2-3,TRBD2,-,TGTGCCAGCAGCTTCCACAGGGGCCCTAGCGGGAGTGCGGGCACAGATACGCAGTATTTT,CASSFHRGPSGSAGTDTQYF
TRBV5-4,TRBJ1-1,TRBD1,many,TGTGCCAGCAGCCCAAAAGGGACAGAGAACACTGAAGCTTTCTTT,CASSPKGTENTEAFF
TRBV20-1,TRBJ2-1,TRBD1,medium-sized,TGCAGTGCTCTAAGGGACAGAACAAATGAGCAGTTCTTC,CSALRDRTNEQFF
TRBV20-1,TRBJ2-7,TRBD1,many,TGCAGTGCTAGACCAAGGACAGGGGGCTTGTCCTACGAGCAGTACTTC,CSARPRTGGLSYEQYF
TRBV7-3,TRBJ2-1,TRBD2,many,TGTGCCAGCAGCTTAACCGGGAGGCTGAATGAGCAGTTCTTC,CASSLTGRLNEQFF
TRBV28,TRBJ2-1,TRBD2,many,TGTGCCAGCAGCCCAAGAGGCGGGAGTGTCAATGAGCAGTTCTTC,CASSPRGGSVNEQFF
TRBV5-1,TRBJ2-7,TRBD1,-,TGCGCCAGCAGCGCGGGACAGGGATCCTACGAGCAGTACTTC,CASSAGQGSYEQYF
TRBV9,TRBJ1-1,-,many,TGTGCCAGCAGCGTACGAGGGGAGAAGGGCACTGAAGCTTTCTTT,CASSVRGEKGTEAFF
TRBV3-1,TRBJ2-1,-,many,TGTGCCAGCAGCTTAGCGGAGGGCTACAATGAGCAGTTCTTC,CASSLAEGYNEQFF
TRBV5-1,TRBJ2-1,TRBD2,once,TGCGCCAGCAGCTCACGCAAACTAGCGGGGAGCTCCTACAATGAGCAGTTCTTT,CASSSRKLAGSSYNEQFF
TRBV2,TRBJ2-1,-,many,TGTGCCAGCAATGGGGGGCTATCCTACAATGAGCAGTTCTTC,CASNGGLSYNEQFF
TRBV7-9,TRBJ2-1,TRBD1,many,TGTGCCAGCAGCTTATCAGGACAGGGAATCTACAATGAGCAGTTCTTC,CASSLSGQGIYNEQFF
TRBV4-3,TRBJ2-4,-,many,TGCGCCAGCAGCCAAGATTCCTACGCCAAAAACATTCAGTACTTC,CASSQDSYAKNIQYF
TRBV29-1,TRBJ2-1,-,many,TGCAGCGTTTCGAGGGGAGGCTCCTACAATGAGCAGTTCTTC,CSVSRGGSYNEQFF
TRBV7-9,TRBJ2-1,-,many,TGTGCCAGCAGCTTAAGCGGAAACAATGAGCAGTTCTTC,CASSLSGNNEQFF
TRBV29-1,TRBJ2-5,TRBD2,once,TGCAGCGTTGTGAAGGACGGGAGGGGTTACGAGACCCGGTACTTC,CSVVKDGRGYETRYF
TRBV10-3,TRBJ2-3,-,many,TGTGCCACCATGGGCGGGATCGGTGATACGCAGTATTTT,CATMGGIGDTQYF
TRBV10-2,TRBJ1-5,-,many,TGCGCCAGCAGTGAATCGACGGCCATGCAGCCCCAGCATTTT,CASSESTAMQPQHF
TRBV28,TRBJ1-6,-,many,TGTGCCAGCAGTTTATCTGGGAATAATTCACCCCTCCACTTT,CASSLSGNNSPLHF
TRBV19,TRBJ1-5,TRBD1,many,TGTGCCAGTAGGGAGACAGGGTCGTATCAGCCCCAGCATTTT,CASRETGSYQPQHF
TRBV11-3,TRBJ2-3,-,many,TGTGCCAGCAGCACGCGGGACAGCGCGCAGTATTTT,CASSTRDSAQYF
TRBV6-1,TRBJ2-3,-,many,TGTGCCAGCAGTGAAGCGCTAGGAGGAGATACGCAGTATTTT,CASSEALGGDTQYF
TRBV9,TRBJ2-3,-,-,TGTGCCGGCAGCGAGGGCCTAGGGTGGTACAGCACAGATACGCAGTACTTT,CAGSEGLGWYSTDTQYF
TRBV19,TRBJ2-1,TRBD2,many,TGTGCCAGTAGACGAGGGACTAGCGGGCTCAATGAGCAGTTCTTC,CASRRGTSGLNEQFF
TRBV30,TRBJ2-7,TRBD1,many,TGTGCCTCCCTGCCCGGGACAGGGTCCCACGAGCAGTACTTC,CASLPGTGSHEQYF
TRBV7-2,TRBJ1-1,-,many,TGTGCCAGCAGCTTAGTAGCAATGAACACTGAAGCTTTCTTT,CASSLVAMNTEAFF
TRBV3-1,TRBJ2-3,TRBD2,many,TGTGCCAGCAGCCGAGGGAGGACTAGCGGGAGGGCCCCCGACACAGATACGCAGTATTTT,CASSRGRTSGRAPDTDTQYF
TRBV30,TRBJ1-1,-,many,TGTGCCTGGATCACGGGACGGCCGAACACTGAAGCTTTCTTT,CAWITGRPNTEAFF
TRBV15,TRBJ2-1,TRBD1,-,TGTGCCACCAGCAGAGGAAATAACAGGGGAGTAGACAGTGAGCAGTTCTTC,CATSRGNNRGVDSEQFF
TRBV5-8,TRBJ2-2,TRBD2,many,TGTGCCAGCAGCGCCTGGACTAGCGGGGTGAACACCGGGGAGCTGTTTTTT,CASSAWTSGVNTGELFF
TRBV19,TRBJ2-1,TRBD2,many,TGTGCCAGTAGTCGGGTAGGGACTAGCGGAACATATTACAATGAGCAGTTCTTC,CASSRVGTSGTYYNEQFF
TRBV5-1,TRBJ2-1,TRBD2,many,TGCGCCAGCGGAAGCGGGAGTTTTTCCTACAATGAGCAGTTCTTC,CASGSGSFSYNEQFF
TRBV7-2,TRBJ2-7,TRBD1,many,TGTGCCAGCAGCATCCAACAGGGGGCGCCGGGGGGGCAGTACTTC,CASSIQQGAPGGQYF
TRBV6-1,TRBJ1-2,TRBD1,many,TGTGCCGCAACCGGGACAGACTATGGCTACACCTTC,CAATGTDYGYTF
TRBV7-2,TRBJ2-3,-,many,TGTGCCAGCAGCTTAGGTTCAGGAGATACGCAGTATTTT,CASSLGSGDTQYF
TRBV7-6,TRBJ2-2,-,many,TGTGCCAGCAGCTTAGCCCGGGAGACCGGGGAGCTGTTTTTT,CASSLARETGELFF
TRBV19,TRBJ1-5,-,many,TGTGCCAGTAGTCTGGACGGCAATCAGCCCCAGCATTTT,CASSLDGNQPQHF
TRBV30,TRBJ1-2,-,many,TGTGCCTGGAGTACGGGGACTAACTATGGCTACACCTTC,CAWSTGTNYGYTF
TRBV29-1,TRBJ2-2,-,-,TGCAGCGTTGATTCTGGGGCGCACAGGGAGCTGTTCTTT,CSVDSGAHRELFF
TRBV2,TRBJ2-7,-,many,TGTGCCAGCAGTGAATGGCTCGGGACAAACGAGGACGAGCAGTACTTC,CASSEWLGTNEDEQYF